The 27 T cell receptor beta chains in this list originate from one sample, sequenced in a study of PD-L1 blockade in urothelial cancer. Some clones are missing from TCRdb's copy, which holds only in-frame ones; the method was immunoSEQ multiplex PCR. The sample carries more than 80,000 clones, around 80% recorded once. Material: PBMCs, obtained around atezolizumab (anti-PD-L1) treatment. The receptors shown here come from a man between 65 and 85 years old with urothelial cancer.

The gene calls are TRBV13 and TRBJ1-4, with D possibly matching TRBD1 (6 bases). Germline loops: CDR1 PRHDT, CDR2 FYEKMQ (reference sequence). The CDR3 length is 17 residues. With 2 bases removed from V and 1 base from J, the gap between germline ends came to 14 bases. DNA of the CDR3: TGTGCCAGCAGCTTAAGTGTCCAGGGGCAAACTAATGAAAAACTGTTTTTT. Its translation: CASSLSVQGQTNEKLFF.

The table lists this clone with a few counts. The chain is built from TRBV4-2 and TRBJ1-1; a weak D match, TRBD1 (5 bases). Germline assignment: CDR1 LGHNA and CDR2 YNFKEQ. The CDR3 runs 16 residues. Trimming cost V 3 bases and J 1 base, with 15 bases left between them. The CDR3 DNA sequence: TGTGCCAGCAGCCAGGCCCCCGGACAACGGAACACTGAAGCTTTCTTT. Its translation: CASSQAPGQRNTEAFF.

This clone appeared a few times. The chain joins TRBV6-6 to TRBJ1-5, with D perhaps matching TRBD1 (6 bases). The germline gives CDR1 MNHNY, CDR2 SVGAGI (reference sequence). The germline V and J ends were trimmed by 4 bases and 0 bases, with 7 bases remaining between them. The CDR3 runs 14 residues. CDR3 residues: CASSFRGSNQPQHF. In DNA, the CDR3 is TGTGCCAGCAGTTTCAGGGGTAGCAATCAGCCCCAGCATTTT.

Note on this clone: The sample holds other DNA sequences that translate to the same CDR3. This chain's CDR3 is CASSLAGGDTEAFF. CDR3 DNA: TGTGCCAGCAGCTTGGCAGGGGGAGACACTGAAGCTTTCTTT. The chain has TRBV5-6 and TRBJ1-1; 7 bases line up with TRBD1. V was clipped by 0 bases and J by 3 bases; unmatched bases: 2. The length of the CDR3 is 14 residues. Germline V gives CDR1 SGHDT, CDR2 YYEEEE.

This chain joins TRBV10-2 and TRBJ1-1; D unresolved. The CDR3 is 14 residues long. Per the germline V gene, CDR1 is WSHSY and CDR2 is SAAADI. V lost 0 bases and J lost 1, with 6 bases in between. The chain's CDR3 is CASSESEENTEAFF. The DNA of the CDR3 is TGCGCCAGCAGTGAGTCAGAGGAGAACACTGAAGCTTTCTTT.

The chain employs TRBV5-4 and TRBJ2-7; D unresolved. The CDR3 has 15 amino acids. Germline-derived CDR1 and CDR2 are SGHNT and YYREEE (reference sequence). The V and J ends lost 0 bases and 1 base respectively, with 11 bases between them. The CDR3 coding sequence is TGTGCCAGCAGCTTGGAATCGGGTCAGTCCTACGAGCAGTACTTC. As protein: CASSLESGQSYEQYF.

A few counts support this clone. This sequence joins TRBV5-4 and TRBJ1-1; 7 nucleotides line up with TRBD1. From germline, CDR1 is SGHNT and CDR2 YYREEE (reference sequence). This CDR3 has 14 residues. J was trimmed by 2 bases and V by 4 bases; bases with no gene match: 5. DNA for the CDR3: TGTGCCAGCAGCCCCGGACAGGTCAACACTGAAGCTTTCTTT. It is translated as CASSPGQVNTEAFF.

The rearrangement joins TRBV5-6 to TRBJ2-5, with D maybe TRBD1 (7 bases). Germline CDR1 reads SGHDT; CDR2 reads YYEEEE. V shed 2 bases and J shed 5 bases, with 13 bases lying between them. The CDR3 length is 14 residues. This chain's CDR3 is CASSLTGEDETQYF. The CDR3 region has the DNA TGTGCCAGCAGCTTAACAGGGGAGGACGAGACCCAGTACTTC.

There are a few counts of this clone. This rearrangement joins TRBV20-1 to TRBJ1-1; no reliable D call. The V and J ends lost 7 bases and 6 bases respectively, with 12 bases between them. The germline V gene has CDR1 DFQATT and CDR2 SNEGSKA (reference sequence). This CDR3 region has 11 residues. The CDR3 loop is CSVDADAEAFF. The DNA of the CDR3 is TGCAGTGTTGACGCGGATGCTGAAGCTTTCTTT.

This chain joins TRBV19 and TRBJ2-1; D is unresolved. V was pared by 5 bases and J by 6 bases, with 8 bases between. This CDR3 spans 12 amino acids. Per the germline V gene, CDR1 is LNHDA and CDR2 is SQIVND (reference sequence). This CDR3 reads CASSRPSNEQFF. CDR3 DNA sequence: TGTGCCAGTAGTCGACCTAGCAATGAGCAGTTCTTC.

The chain has TRBV11-3 and TRBJ2-7; D may be TRBD1 (6 bases). Germline V gene sequence: CDR1 SGHNT, CDR2 YENEEA. V was shortened by 3 bases and J by 3 bases, with 9 bases between the two germline ends. The CDR3 totals 13 residues. The CDR3 region is CASSLDSNYEQYF. CDR3 nucleotides: TGTGCCAGCAGCTTGGACAGCAACTACGAGCAGTACTTC.

The chain is built from TRBV13 and TRBJ2-3; 9 positions agree with TRBD2. The CDR3 extends over 16 amino acids. V shed 0 bases, J shed 0 bases, and the junction held 1 base outside the gene matches. Germline V lookup: CDR1 PRHDT, CDR2 FYEKMQ (reference sequence). The CDR3 nucleotides are TGTGCCAGCAGCTTAGGACTAGCGGGTAGCACAGATACGCAGTATTTT. This sequence encodes CASSLGLAGSTDTQYF.

The V gene is TRBV2, the J gene TRBJ2-1, with D maybe TRBD2 (7 bases). Germline CDR1 reads SNHLY; CDR2 reads FYNNEI. The CDR3 consists of 16 residues. With 6 bases removed from V and 2 bases from J, the gap between germline ends came to 17 bases. The CDR3 here is CASRWLGGGTYNEQFF. In nucleotides, the CDR3 is TGTGCCAGCAGATGGTTGGGGGGGGGCACCTACAATGAGCAGTTCTTC.

This clone was detected a few times. J is TRBJ2-2 and V is TRBV10-3; TRBD2 agrees at 10 bases. V shed 4 bases and J 4 bases; nucleotides not matched to a gene: 12. CDR3 length: 18 residues. The germline gives CDR1 ENHRY, CDR2 SYGVKD. The CDR3 sequence: CAISGPGALAGVTGELFF. CDR3 DNA: TGTGCCATCAGTGGCCCCGGTGCGCTAGCGGGAGTCACCGGGGAGCTGTTTTTT.

This clone appeared a single time. The V and J genes are TRBV5-5 and TRBJ2-7; D gene uncertain. In germline, CDR1 is SGHKS, CDR2 YYEKEE (reference sequence). V lost 2 bases, J lost 5 bases, and 11 bases lay in between. The CDR3 is 13 amino acids. The CDR3 sequence: CASSFSGSDEQYF. The CDR3 coding sequence is TGTGCCAGCAGCTTCTCGGGTTCGGACGAGCAGTACTTC.

The rearrangement uses TRBV7-8 and TRBJ2-1; perhaps TRBD2 as D (7 bases). Deletions cut 1 base from V and 4 bases from J, with 14 bases between. Germline V lookup: CDR1 SGHVS, CDR2 FQNEAQ. The CDR3 runs 16 residues. The CDR3, as DNA: TGTGCCAGCAGCTTAGTTGGGGGGGCGTCTTACAATGAGCAGTTCTTC. It is translated as CASSLVGGASYNEQFF.

The chain carries TRBV5-1 and TRBJ1-1; TRBD1 aligns across 8 bases. Germline values: CDR1 SGHRS, CDR2 YFSETQ. With 4 bases clipped from V and 3 bases from J, the junction kept 5 bases outside the gene matches. The CDR3 is 14 amino acids. The CDR3 coding sequence is TGCGCCAGCAGCGGACAGGGAGGGGACACTGAAGCTTTCTTT. This codes for CASSGQGGDTEAFF.

This chain joins TRBV18 and TRBJ1-3; 8 bases are shared with TRBD1. With V trimmed by 6 bases and J by 6 bases, 13 bases remained unmatched. The CDR3 contains 16 residues. Per the germline V gene, CDR1 is KGHSH and CDR2 is LQKENI. The DNA for the CDR3 is TGTGCCAGCTCTCCGGGACAGGCCGGGATTACAAACACCATATATTTT. Amino acids: CASSPGQAGITNTIYF.

The CDR3 is CASSVGPGPAYEQYF. In DNA form, the CDR3 reads TGTGCCAGCAGCGTAGGCCCGGGTCCCGCCTACGAGCAGTACTTC. The rearrangement links TRBV9 to TRBJ2-7, with D unresolved. V was trimmed by 0 bases and J by 2 bases, leaving 12 bases between them. The CDR3 is 15 residues long. In germline, CDR1 is SGDLS, CDR2 YYNGEE. Full variable domain (missing parts from reference TRBV9 and TRBJ2-7): DSGVTQTPKHLITATGQRVTLRCSPRSGDLSVYWYQQSLDQGLQFLIQYYNGEERAKGNILERFSAQQFPDLHSELNLSSLELGDSALYFCASSVGPGPAYEQYFGPGTRLTVT.

The chain recombines TRBV6-1 with TRBJ1-2, with 7 bases fitting TRBD1. This CDR3 has 13 residues. CDR1 MNHNS and CDR2 SASEGT come from the germline V gene. The V and J ends lost 6 bases and 5 bases, in that order; junction bases with no gene match: 6. The CDR3 is CASSLDRSYGYTF. The CDR3, as DNA: TGTGCCAGCAGCTTGGACAGGTCATATGGCTACACCTTC.

V and J are TRBV29-1 and TRBJ2-1, with D tentatively TRBD2 (6 bases). The V gene lost 3 bases and the J gene lost 9 bases, with 12 bases spanning the gap. Germline V lookup: CDR1 SQVTM, CDR2 ANQGSEA. The CDR3 spans 12 residues. The chain's CDR3 is CSVDWDGGEQFF. CDR3 bases: TGCAGCGTTGATTGGGACGGGGGTGAGCAGTTCTTC.

The V and J genes are TRBV10-3 and TRBJ1-1; TRBD1 might be the D (5 bases). CDR3 size: 11 residues. Germline CDR1 is ENHRY and CDR2 is SYGVKD. The V gene lost 3 bases and the J gene lost 8 bases, with 7 bases spanning the gap. The DNA for the CDR3 is TGTGCCATCAGTGACCAGGGCGAAGCTTTCTTT. This sequence encodes CAISDQGEAFF.

This clone was seen once. V gene TRBV6-1 combines with J gene TRBJ2-1; 7 bases agree with TRBD1. Germline values: CDR1 MNHNS, CDR2 SASEGT. J lost 3 bases, V lost 8 bases, and 4 bases had no gene match. The CDR3 loop spans 13 amino acids. CDR3 sequence reads: CASLRDSYNEQFF. CDR3 nucleotides: TGTGCCAGCCTCCGGGACAGCTACAATGAGCAGTTCTTC.

The V gene is TRBV11-3, the J gene TRBJ2-4; weak D call: TRBD2 (5 bases). The CDR3 length is 15 residues. Deletions cut 7 bases from V and 1 base from J, with 14 bases between. Germline CDR1 is SGHNT and CDR2 is YENEEA. The CDR3, as DNA: TGTGCCAGCAATGGGGAGAGTCTTGCCAAAAACATTCAGTACTTC. This codes for CASNGESLAKNIQYF.

The chain employs TRBV19 and TRBJ2-5; TRBD2 matches 7 bases. Germline V gene lookup returns CDR1 LNHDA and CDR2 SQIVND (reference sequence). The CDR3 length is 17 residues. Trimming removed 6 bases from V and 0 bases from J; junction bases left unmatched: 13. CDR3 protein: CASRFPSRGLYQETQYF. CDR3 DNA: TGTGCCAGTAGATTCCCCTCCCGGGGACTATACCAAGAGACCCAGTACTTC. Filled out from reference TRBV19 and TRBJ2-5, the complete variable domain reads DGGITQSPKYLFRKEGQNVTLSCEQNLNHDAMYWYRQDPGQGLRLIYYSQIVNDFQKGDIAEGYSVSREKKESFPLTVTSAQKNPTAFYLCASRFPSRGLYQETQYFGPGTRLLVL.

This clone was detected a few times. The genes are TRBV2 and TRBJ2-2; the match to TRBD1 covers 9 bases. Trimming removed 8 bases from V and 9 bases from J; junction bases left unmatched: 7. The CDR3 covers 13 residues. Germline CDR1 reads SNHLY; CDR2 reads FYNNEI. The CDR3 region is CASRDRELRELFF. In nucleotides, the CDR3 is TGTGCCAGCCGGGACAGGGAACTGAGGGAGCTGTTTTTT.

This chain links TRBV5-1 with TRBJ2-2, with D perhaps matching TRBD1 (6 bases). The V and J ends lost 0 bases and 0 bases respectively, with 9 bases between them. Looked up from germline, CDR1 is SGHRS and CDR2 is YFSETQ. The CDR3 spans 16 residues. In nucleotides, the CDR3 is TGCGCCAGCAGCTTGGAAGGGGGAGCGAACACCGGGGAGCTGTTTTTT. The encoded protein is CASSLEGGANTGELFF.